The present TCR beta chain was sequenced within a study of metastatic and nonmetastatic thyroid tumors (TCRdb year 2020). A note on the overall study: Repertoires were compared across peripheral blood and tumor or nodule tissue samples from malignant and benign thyroid patients. Points the paper makes about the study in general: In both blood and tumor samples, TCR beta diversity was reported to be significantly higher in malignant tumors than in benign nodules.

No treatment had been received by any patient before thyroid surgery. The study retrospectively analysed patient clinical samples collected from about 2012 to 2019 using T-cell receptor beta sequencing. From the germline V gene, CDR1 is SGHVS and CDR2 is FQNEAQ. Including the terminal cysteine and phenylalanine, the CDR3 comprises 15 residues. The read is trimmed to its CDR3 DNA, 45 bases read in frame from base 1. V is clipped by 1 base and J by 5 bases, and the sequence between their germline boundaries is 11 bases long. Taking its sample share into account, this clone is medium-sized (0.01 to 0.1%). Its antigen is unknown. Per-nucleotide qualities are absent, and no much larger clonotype sits a single base away. Receptors were amplified or captured by PCR. Data came from an Illumina HiSeq 4000. High-throughput sequencing was used to profile the TCR beta-chain CDR3 region of every patient. Per the authors' processing: A classifier to discriminate distant-metastatic papillary thyroid cancer patients was built from CDR3 differences across clinicopathological groups. The Shannon index was used to assess repertoire diversity, and the Morisita-Horn index was used to assess tumor-blood repertoire similarity. The public reads were quality trimmed at Q25 with fastp and then assembled into clones with MiXCR by TCRdb, keeping productive beta chains. These V and J calls originate from TCRdb's pipeline instead of the authors' own analysis. The sample includes about 4,000 clones, with around 20% observed a single time. The ten largest clones represent 33% of the sample.

This clonotype originated in a male donor with papillary thyroid cancer or a benign thyroid nodule (not recorded which). Some clones in this sample may be carry-over from other donors' samples. Input material: tumor tissue. The sequence joins TRBV7-8 to TRBJ1-4; the D segment could be TRBD1, given 5 matching bases. At the DNA level, the sequence is TGTGCCAGCAGCTTAGTTCGCGGGGCCAATGAAAAACTGTTTTTT. The encoded protein is CASSLVRGANEKLFF.